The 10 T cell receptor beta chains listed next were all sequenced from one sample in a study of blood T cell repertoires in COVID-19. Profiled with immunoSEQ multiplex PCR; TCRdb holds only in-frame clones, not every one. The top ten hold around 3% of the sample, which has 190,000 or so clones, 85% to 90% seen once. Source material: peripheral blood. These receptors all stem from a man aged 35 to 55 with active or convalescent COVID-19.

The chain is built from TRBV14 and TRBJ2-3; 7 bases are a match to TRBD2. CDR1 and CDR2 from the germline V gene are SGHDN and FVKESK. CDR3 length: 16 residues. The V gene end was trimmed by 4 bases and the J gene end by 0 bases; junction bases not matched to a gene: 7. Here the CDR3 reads CASSLTSAGSTDTQYF. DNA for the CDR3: TGTGCCAGCAGCCTCACTAGCGCTGGGAGCACAGATACGCAGTATTTT.

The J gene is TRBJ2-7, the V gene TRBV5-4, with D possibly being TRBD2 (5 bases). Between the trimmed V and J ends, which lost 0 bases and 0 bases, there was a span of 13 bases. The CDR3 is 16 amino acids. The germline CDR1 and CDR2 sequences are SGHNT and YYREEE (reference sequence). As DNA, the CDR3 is TGTGCCAGCAGCTTGGCTCCACGGGGAAGCTCCTACGAGCAGTACTTC. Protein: CASSLAPRGSSYEQYF.

CDR3 region: CASSPRPTSGGYEQYF. The CDR3, as DNA: TGTGCCAGCAGTCCGCGCCCCACTAGCGGGGGCTACGAGCAGTACTTC. This chain uses TRBV27 with TRBJ2-7, with TRBD2 matching over 11 bases. The germline CDR1 and CDR2 sequences are MNHEY and SMNVEV (reference sequence). Trimming took 5 bases from V and 3 from J; bases not matched to a gene: 9. There are 16 residues in the CDR3.

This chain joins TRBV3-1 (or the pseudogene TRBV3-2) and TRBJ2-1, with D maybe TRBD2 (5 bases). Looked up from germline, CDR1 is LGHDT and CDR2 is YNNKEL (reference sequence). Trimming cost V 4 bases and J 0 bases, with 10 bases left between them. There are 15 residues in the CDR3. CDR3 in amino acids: CASSPETSSYNEQFF. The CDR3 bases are TGTGCCAGCAGCCCTGAAACTAGCTCCTACAATGAGCAGTTCTTC.

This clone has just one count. For the CDR3, the DNA is TGTGCCACCAGCCCAGGGAGGGGGACCTATGGCTACACCTTC. It codes for CATSPGRGTYGYTF. This rearrangement joins TRBV15 to TRBJ1-2, with TRBD1 as a possible D gene (6 bases). This CDR3 has 14 amino acids. Trimming cost V 5 bases and J 4 bases, with 14 bases left between them. Per germline, CDR1 LNHNV and CDR2 YYDKDF (reference sequence). Looking up the rest from reference TRBV15 and TRBJ1-2 gives the full variable domain: DAMVIQNPRYQVTQFGKPVTLSCSQTLNHNVMYWYQQKSSQAPKLLFHYYDKDFNNEADTPDNFQSRRPNTSFCFLDIRSPGLGDTAMYLCATSPGRGTYGYTFGSGTRLTVV.

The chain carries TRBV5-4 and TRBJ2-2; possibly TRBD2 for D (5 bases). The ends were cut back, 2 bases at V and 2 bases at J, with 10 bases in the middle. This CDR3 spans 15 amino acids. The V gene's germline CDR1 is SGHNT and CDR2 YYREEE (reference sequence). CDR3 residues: CASSFEGFNTGELFF. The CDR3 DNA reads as TGTGCCAGCAGCTTTGAGGGTTTCAACACCGGGGAGCTGTTTTTT.

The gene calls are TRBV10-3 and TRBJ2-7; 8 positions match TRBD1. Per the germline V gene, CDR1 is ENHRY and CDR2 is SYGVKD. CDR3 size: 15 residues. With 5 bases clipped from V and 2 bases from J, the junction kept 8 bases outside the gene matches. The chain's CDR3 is CAISTRGLLPYEQYF. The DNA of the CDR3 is TGTGCCATCAGTACCAGGGGGCTGTTACCCTACGAGCAGTACTTC.

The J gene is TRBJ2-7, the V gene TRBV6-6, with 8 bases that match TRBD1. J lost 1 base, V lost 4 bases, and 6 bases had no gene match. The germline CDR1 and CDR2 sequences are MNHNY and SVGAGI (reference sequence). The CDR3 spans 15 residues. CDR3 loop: CASSSSRQGSYEQYF. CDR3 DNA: TGTGCCAGCAGTTCCAGCAGACAGGGGTCCTACGAGCAGTACTTC.

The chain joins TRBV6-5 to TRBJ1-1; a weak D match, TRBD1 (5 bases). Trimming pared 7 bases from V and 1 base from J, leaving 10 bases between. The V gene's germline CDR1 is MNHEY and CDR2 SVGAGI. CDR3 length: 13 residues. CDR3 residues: CASTFGQNTEAFF. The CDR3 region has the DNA TGTGCCAGCACCTTTGGACAGAACACTGAAGCTTTCTTT.

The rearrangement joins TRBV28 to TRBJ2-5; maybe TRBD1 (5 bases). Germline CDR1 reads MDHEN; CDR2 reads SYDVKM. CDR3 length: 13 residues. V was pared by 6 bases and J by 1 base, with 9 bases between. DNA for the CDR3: TGTGCCAGCAGCCCAGGGTTCCAAGAGACCCAGTACTTC. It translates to CASSPGFQETQYF.